This T cell receptor (beta chain) was sequenced in a study of siplizumab effects on memory and regulatory T cells. Study-level points and caveats: Naive-or-memory phenotypes were unassignable for roughly 80-97% of proliferating CD4+ or CD8+ clones. The alloresponse seemed to draw substantially on naive T cells, which appeared more diverse than memory cells.

TCRdb's table, derived via immunoSEQ multiplex PCR, lists solely in-frame clones and lacks some. The sample comprises 100,000 or so clones, 85% to 95% of which are singletons, and about 1.2% rests with the top ten. The germline V gene encodes CDR1 MNHEY and CDR2 SVGAGI. The CDR3 covers 11 residues. A remark on this clone: Its antigen remains unknown. At one end, the junction sequence differs from germline, possibly due to a read error.

The sequence was collected from a human donor in good health. This chain joins TRBV6-5 and TRBJ1-1; D call uncertain. The source material was non-Treg CD4+ T cells sorted from blood. CDR3 loop: CASRGPLQSIF. Written as DNA, the CDR3 is TGTGCCAGCAGAGGACCTTTACAGAGTATCTTT.